A single sample is the source of the 28 T cell receptor beta chains below, sequenced in a study of blood T cells in healthy people across ages. With a J-beta primer mix and a sample-barcoded 5' primer, a second PCR ran roughly 6 to 11 cycles. Using its own MiXCR run on the 5' RACE reads, TCRdb lists one record per CDR3 protein. This table has approximately 600,000 distinct CDR3 sequences, 58% appearing once. Sequenced material: blood. All receptors come from a man aged 55 to 70 in good health.

This clonotype was recorded many times. A junction boundary mismatches the germline segment, possibly from a read error. This sequence joins TRBV5-1 and TRBJ2-5; D gene unclear. The germline V gene has CDR1 SGHRS and CDR2 YFSETQ. There are 13 residues in the CDR3. CDR3 protein: CASSLVGQETQYF. The CDR3 nucleotides read TGTGCCAGCAGCTTGGTGGGCCAGGAGACCCAGTACTTC.

J is TRBJ2-5 and V is TRBV12-3 or TRBV12-4; 15 nucleotides align to TRBD2. The CDR3 runs to 17 residues. With 6 bases clipped from V and 0 bases from J, the junction kept 5 bases outside the gene matches. CDR3 DNA sequence: TGTGCCAGCAGGCCCGGGACTAGCGGGGGGTACCAAGAGACCCAGTACTTC. This encodes CASRPGTSGGYQETQYF.

This clonotype was picked up a small number of times. The rearrangement uses TRBV5-5 and TRBJ2-1; 9 nucleotides agree with TRBD2. Trimming took 3 bases from V and 3 from J; bases not matched to a gene: 16. Germline loops: CDR1 SGHKS, CDR2 YYEKEE (reference sequence). The CDR3 has 19 residues. The CDR3 loop reads CASSSSGASRLGGYNEQFF. The CDR3 DNA is TGTGCCAGCAGCTCTAGCGGGGCCTCGAGGTTGGGGGGCTACAATGAGCAGTTCTTC.

The J gene is TRBJ2-3, the V gene TRBV29-1; 9 nucleotides line up with TRBD1. Germline CDR1 and CDR2: SQVTM and ANQGSEA. The CDR3 runs 16 residues. J gave up 2 bases and V 3 bases, and 9 bases lay outside the gene matches. The CDR3 DNA follows: TGCAGCGTTGATTCGGTTACAGGGGGCTACACAGATACGCAGTATTTT. The encoded protein is CSVDSVTGGYTDTQYF.

This clonotype was detected a few times. The chain recombines TRBV2 with TRBJ2-2; 9 positions match TRBD2. Germline V gene sequence: CDR1 SNHLY, CDR2 FYNNEI. The CDR3 runs 16 residues. The J segment lost 1 base and the V segment lost 2 bases, leaving 2 bases of the junction unmatched. This CDR3 is CASSERRGGNTGELFF. The CDR3 nucleotides read TGTGCCAGCAGTGAAAGGCGGGGGGGGAACACCGGGGAGCTGTTTTTT.

Concerning this clonotype itself: A read error may produce the germline difference seen at one junction end. The chain couples TRBV11-2 to TRBJ2-5; 10 bases agree with TRBD2. Germline V lookup: CDR1 SGHAT, CDR2 FQNNGV. The CDR3 has 17 residues. CDR3 protein: CASNLGASGGHQETQYF. DNA for the CDR3: TGTGCCAGCAACTTAGGGGCTAGCGGGGGCCATCAAGAGACCCAGTACTTC.

This clonotype was detected only a few times. CDR3 DNA: TGTGCCAGCAGTGAATATTCCGAGATGCACACTGAAGCTTTCTTT. This translates into CASSEYSEMHTEAFF. This chain connects TRBV25-1 to TRBJ1-1; the D is unclear. V gave up 0 bases and J gave up 3 bases, with 11 bases separating them. The CDR3 consists of 15 residues. The germline V gene has CDR1 MGHDK and CDR2 SYGVNS.

The rearrangement links TRBV6-5 to TRBJ2-1, with 11 bases aligning to TRBD1. The ends lost 0 bases at V and 12 bases at J; junction bases unmatched: 4. Germline values: CDR1 MNHEY, CDR2 SVGAGI. The CDR3 has 14 residues. The CDR3 loop is CASSYSMGQGVQFF. CDR3 DNA sequence: TGTGCCAGCAGTTACTCGATGGGACAGGGGGTGCAGTTCTTC.

The V gene is TRBV28, the J gene TRBJ2-6; weak D call: TRBD2 (6 bases). Germline assignment: CDR1 MDHEN and CDR2 SYDVKM. CDR3 length: 13 amino acids. V dropped 6 bases and J dropped 3 bases, with 6 bases sitting between them. DNA of the CDR3: TGTGCCAGCAGGCGGGATGGGGCCAACGTCCTGACTTTC. Residues: CASRRDGANVLTF.

The chain is built from TRBV7-2 and TRBJ1-4; no definite D call. Germline loops: CDR1 SGHTA, CDR2 FQGNSA. With 4 bases removed from V and 3 bases from J, the gap between germline ends came to 6 bases. This CDR3 contains 13 residues. The chain's CDR3 is CASSYIANEKLFF. In DNA, the CDR3 is TGTGCCAGCAGCTACATCGCTAATGAAAAACTGTTTTTT.

The CDR3 nucleotides read TGCGCCAGCAGCCAGGGAAGACAGGTCATAGATACGCAGTATTTT. Amino acids: CASSQGRQVIDTQYF. The chain recombines TRBV4-1 with TRBJ2-3; D might be TRBD1 (6 bases). V lost 3 bases and J lost 5, with 15 bases in between. The CDR3 length is 15 residues. Per germline, CDR1 MGHRA and CDR2 YSYEKL.

This clonotype has just one count. V and J are TRBV5-1 and TRBJ1-4, with no clear D. CDR3 length equals 14 residues. V was shortened by 4 bases and J by 0 bases, with 7 bases between the two germline ends. Per the germline V gene, CDR1 is SGHRS and CDR2 is YFSETQ. CDR3 DNA: TGCGCCAGCAGCCCGGAGCCAACTAATGAAAAACTGTTTTTT. Translated: CASSPEPTNEKLFF.

This clonotype appeared a few times. The chain has TRBV6-6 and TRBJ2-7; D is possibly TRBD1 (5 bases). The V gene's germline CDR1 is MNHNY and CDR2 SVGAGI (reference sequence). The V and J ends lost 8 bases and 2 bases respectively, with 10 bases between them. The CDR3 has 12 residues. CDR3 nucleotides: TGTGCCAGCTGTGGGGCGCCCTACGAGCAGTACTTC. Translated: CASCGAPYEQYF.

The chain links TRBV20-1 to TRBJ2-1; 12 bases match TRBD2. This CDR3 is 15 amino acids long. The V gene end was trimmed by 2 bases and the J gene end by 6 bases; junction bases not matched to a gene: 5. Germline CDR1 is DFQATT and CDR2 is SNEGSKA (reference sequence). CDR3 amino acids: CSARLAGGPGNEQFF. The DNA for the CDR3 is TGCAGTGCTAGACTAGCGGGGGGGCCGGGCAATGAGCAGTTCTTC.

This chain uses TRBV6-1 with TRBJ2-5; TRBD1 matches at 9 bases. This CDR3 region has 13 residues. Per the germline V gene, CDR1 is MNHNS and CDR2 is SASEGT. Trimming took 9 bases from V and 11 from J; bases not matched to a gene: 13. The DNA for the CDR3 is TGTGCCAGGCTCCGGGACAGGGACATTGAGCAGTACTTC. This encodes CARLRDRDIEQYF.

The chain employs TRBV2 and TRBJ1-2; possibly TRBD1 for D (5 bases). Germline V gives CDR1 SNHLY, CDR2 FYNNEI. Trimming removed 6 bases from V and 1 base from J, with 12 bases in between. The CDR3 is 14 residues long. The CDR3 DNA reads TGTGCCAGCAGGGGGACCGTAAATAACTATGGCTACACCTTC. Amino acids: CASRGTVNNYGYTF.

This chain uses TRBV7-9 with TRBJ2-3; 11 nucleotides agree with TRBD2. CDR3 length equals 15 residues. V lost 5 bases, J lost 2 bases, and 3 bases stayed unmatched. Germline CDR1 is SEHNR and CDR2 is FQNEAQ (reference sequence). The CDR3 DNA reads TGTGCCAGCAGCCCGACTAGCGGGACCACAGATACGCAGTATTTT. It is translated as CASSPTSGTTDTQYF.

This chain uses TRBV12-3 or TRBV12-4 with TRBJ2-5; TRBD2 aligns across 13 bases. The CDR3 sequence is 18 residues long. V lost 5 bases to trimming and J lost 5 bases; unmatched junction nucleotides: 14. CDR3 nucleotides: TGTGCCAGCAGTCGGATCTCCGGACTAGCGGGGGTTCCGGAGACCCAGTACTTC. It is translated as CASSRISGLAGVPETQYF.

The rearrangement joins TRBV21-1 to TRBJ1-4; TRBD1, as called in the table, went unchecked against the DNA. TRBV21-1 is assigned pseudogene status. This CDR3 has 16 amino acids. CDR3 in amino acids: CASSKGEGTANEKLFF. Written as DNA, the CDR3 is TGTGCCAGCAGCAAAGGGGAAGGGACAGCTAATGAAAAACTGTTTTTT.

This chain connects TRBV29-1 to TRBJ1-2; D is possibly TRBD1 (6 bases). V was pared by 2 bases and J by 8 bases, with 12 bases between. Germline CDR1 is SQVTM and CDR2 is ANQGSEA. CDR3 length: 12 amino acids. The CDR3, as DNA: TGCAGCGTTGAACCAACAGGGAGAGGCTACACCTTC. Amino acid sequence: CSVEPTGRGYTF.

The chain couples TRBV10-3 to TRBJ1-2; tentatively, D is TRBD1 (5 bases). V shed 4 bases and J shed 6 bases, with 12 bases lying between them. Germline-derived CDR1 and CDR2 are ENHRY and SYGVKD. The CDR3 loop spans 13 amino acids. The CDR3 DNA reads TGTGCCATCAGTGGAGGGCAGGGTGATGGCTACACCTTC. Amino acids: CAISGGQGDGYTF.

This chain connects TRBV13 to TRBJ1-1; D call uncertain. The CDR3 spans 13 residues. Between the trimmed V and J ends, which lost 1 base and 6 bases, there was a span of 9 bases. Germline lookup yields CDR1 PRHDT and CDR2 FYEKMQ (reference sequence). CDR3 loop: CASSLVRGAEAFF. CDR3 nucleotide sequence: TGTGCCAGCAGCTTAGTTCGAGGAGCTGAAGCTTTCTTT.

V gene TRBV15 combines with J gene TRBJ1-1; D may be TRBD1 (6 bases). This CDR3 region has 14 residues. The V end was cut by 0 bases, the J end by 4 bases, with 9 bases between. Germline V gene sequence: CDR1 LNHNV, CDR2 YYDKDF (reference sequence). The CDR3 DNA sequence: TGTGCCACCAGCAGAGACGGAGGGGGCACTGAAGCTTTCTTT. It codes for CATSRDGGGTEAFF. Full variable domain (rest looked up from reference TRBV15 and TRBJ1-1): DAMVIQNPRYQVTQFGKPVTLSCSQTLNHNVMYWYQQKSSQAPKLLFHYYDKDFNNEADTPDNFQSRRPNTSFCFLDIRSPGLGDTAMYLCATSRDGGGTEAFFGQGTRLTVV.

In nucleotides, the CDR3 is TGTGCCAGCAGCTTCTCTCAGGGTCAGCCCCAGCATTTT. Its translation is CASSFSQGQPQHF. The chain joins TRBV11-2 to TRBJ1-5, with D tentatively TRBD1 (5 bases). The V end was cut by 3 bases, the J end by 6 bases, with 9 bases between. CDR3 size: 13 residues. Per germline, CDR1 SGHAT and CDR2 FQNNGV.

This chain joins TRBV29-1 and TRBJ2-1; 8 nucleotides agree with TRBD1. J gave up 3 bases and V 8 bases, and 3 bases lay outside the gene matches. This CDR3 is 12 amino acids long. The V gene's germline CDR1 is SQVTM and CDR2 ANQGSEA. In DNA, the CDR3 is TGCAGCATGGGACAGGACTACAATGAGCAGTTCTTC. Protein product: CSMGQDYNEQFF.

The chain uses TRBV20-1 and TRBJ2-7; no definite D call. There are 10 residues in the CDR3. V gave up 3 bases and J gave up 6 bases, with 6 bases separating them. The germline V gene has CDR1 DFQATT and CDR2 SNEGSKA (reference sequence). As DNA, the CDR3 is TGCAGTGCTAGTTGGTGCGAGCAGTACTTC. The encoded protein is CSASWCEQYF.

In this sample, this clonotype turned up a few times. The rearrangement joins TRBV4-2 to TRBJ2-1, with TRBD1 matching over 11 bases. CDR3 length: 17 amino acids. CDR1 LGHNA and CDR2 YNFKEQ come from the germline V gene. V was clipped by 0 bases and J by 9 bases; unmatched bases: 10. Written as DNA, the CDR3 is TGTGCCAGCAGCCAAGATTTGGGAGGACAGGGGGCGGGTGAGCAGTTCTTC. It yields the protein CASSQDLGGQGAGEQFF.

This chain links TRBV7-9 with TRBJ2-5; possibly TRBD1 for D (5 bases). V lost 3 bases and J lost 5, with 16 bases in between. Germline CDR1 reads SEHNR; CDR2 reads FQNEAQ (reference sequence). CDR3 length equals 15 residues. CDR3 in DNA: TGTGCCAGCAGCTTGGCGTCAGGGTCTTCCGAGACCCAGTACTTC. This encodes CASSLASGSSETQYF.